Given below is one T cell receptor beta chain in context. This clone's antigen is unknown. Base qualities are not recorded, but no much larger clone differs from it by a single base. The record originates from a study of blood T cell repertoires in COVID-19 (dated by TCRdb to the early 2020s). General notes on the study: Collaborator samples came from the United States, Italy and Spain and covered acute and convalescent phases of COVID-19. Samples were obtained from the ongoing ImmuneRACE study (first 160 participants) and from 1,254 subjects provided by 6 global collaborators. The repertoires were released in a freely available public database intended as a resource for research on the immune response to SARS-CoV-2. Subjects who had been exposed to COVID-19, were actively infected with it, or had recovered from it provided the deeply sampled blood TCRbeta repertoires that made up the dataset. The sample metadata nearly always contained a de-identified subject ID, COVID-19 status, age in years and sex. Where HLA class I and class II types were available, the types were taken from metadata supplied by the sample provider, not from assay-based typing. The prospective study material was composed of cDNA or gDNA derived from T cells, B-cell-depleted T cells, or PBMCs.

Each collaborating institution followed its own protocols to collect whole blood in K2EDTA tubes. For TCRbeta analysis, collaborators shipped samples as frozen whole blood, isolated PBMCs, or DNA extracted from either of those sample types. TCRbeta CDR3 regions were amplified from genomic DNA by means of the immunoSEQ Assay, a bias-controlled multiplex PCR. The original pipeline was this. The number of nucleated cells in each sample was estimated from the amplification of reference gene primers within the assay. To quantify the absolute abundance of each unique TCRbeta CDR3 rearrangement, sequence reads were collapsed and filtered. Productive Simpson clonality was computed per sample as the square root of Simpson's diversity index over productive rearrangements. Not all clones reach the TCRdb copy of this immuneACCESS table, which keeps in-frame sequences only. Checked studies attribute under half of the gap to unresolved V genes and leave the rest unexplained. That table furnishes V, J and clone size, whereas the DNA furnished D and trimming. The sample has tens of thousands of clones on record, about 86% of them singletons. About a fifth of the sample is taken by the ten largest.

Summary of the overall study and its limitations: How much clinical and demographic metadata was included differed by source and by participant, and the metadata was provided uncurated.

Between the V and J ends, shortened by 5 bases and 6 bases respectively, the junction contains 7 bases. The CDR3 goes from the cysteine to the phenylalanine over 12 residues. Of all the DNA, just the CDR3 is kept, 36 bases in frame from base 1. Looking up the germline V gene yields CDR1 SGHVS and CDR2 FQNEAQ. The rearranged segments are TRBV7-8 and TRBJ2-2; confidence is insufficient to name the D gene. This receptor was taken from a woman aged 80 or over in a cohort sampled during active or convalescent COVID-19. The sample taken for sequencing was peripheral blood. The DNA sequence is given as TGTGCCAGCAGCCCAGTTGCCGGGGAGCTGTTTTTT. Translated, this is CASSPVAGELFF.